This TCR beta chain is from a study of CD8 T cells in Susac syndrome. Germline loops: CDR1 SNHLY, CDR2 FYNNEI. V lost 8 bases, J lost 7 bases, and 8 bases stayed unmatched. The CDR3 contains 14 residues. Random hexamers were used to reverse transcribe about 0.5 to 1 ug of RNA. In TCRdb, the immunoSEQ multiplex PCR reads were re-called with MiXCR into one record per CDR3 protein. The table has some 180,000 distinct CDR3 sequences, 90% to 95% seen once. This clonotype appeared a single time. This receptor was taken from a human donor with Susac syndrome. The specimen sequenced was CD4+ T cells from PBMCs. The rearrangement links TRBV2 to TRBJ2-2; 9 bases are a match to TRBD2. CDR3 DNA: TGTGCCAGCCGGAGACTAGCGGTCGACGGGGAGCTGTTTTTT. Translated, it gives CASRRLAVDGELFF.